This TCR beta chain came from a study of blood T cell repertoires in COVID-19. Germline-derived CDR1 and CDR2 are LGHDT and YNNKEL (reference sequence). The CDR3 has 15 residues. Trimming cost V 2 bases and J 6 bases, with 17 bases left between them. In the original analysis: Reference gene primer amplification gave nucleated cell count estimates. Data came from immunoSEQ multiplex PCR; TCRdb stores just in-frame clones and leaves some out. The D gene and trimming were derived from the DNA, and the V and J assignments and clone size from that table. The data show 70,000 to 95,000 clones, 75% to 85% seen once.

The V and J genes are TRBV3-1 (or the pseudogene TRBV3-2) and TRBJ2-7, with D possibly matching TRBD2 (6 bases). Specimen: peripheral blood. This receptor was taken from a human donor in a cohort sampled during active COVID-19. CDR3 in amino acids: CASSQFSGGAGEQYF. The CDR3 DNA sequence: TGTGCCAGCAGCCAATTTAGCGGAGGGGCCGGCGAGCAGTACTTC.